Listed below are T cell receptor beta chains from one sample, sequenced in a study of blood T cell repertoires in COVID-19. Using immunoSEQ multiplex PCR, the repertoire was profiled, and TCRdb retains in-frame clones only, with some absent. The sample shows roughly 250,000 clones, roughly 86% of them seen only once. Specimen: PBMCs or T cells enriched from blood (not recorded which). The receptor source for this set is a woman aged 50 to 65 who had recovered from COVID-19. CDR3s include the opening cysteine and the closing phenylalanine or tryptophan. The order of the fields is D gene, V gene, J gene, clone size, CDR3 DNA, CDR3 protein. A D gene is named only where the DNA matches it firmly. Size is omitted from some rows. Given values are once, few, many or a class for expanded clones.

D gene: TRBD1
V gene: TRBV19
J gene: TRBJ1-1
clone size: -
CDR3 DNA: TGTGCCAGTAGTATTGGGGGACAGACCCACACTGAAGCTTTCTTT
CDR3 protein: CASSIGGQTHTEAFF

D gene: -
V gene: TRBV6-2/TRBV6-3
J gene: TRBJ2-3
clone size: -
CDR3 DNA: TGTGCCAGCAGTTACTATCGTCAGCGGGCTAGAGATACGCAGTATTTT
CDR3 protein: CASSYYRQRARDTQYF

D gene: TRBD2
V gene: TRBV5-1
J gene: TRBJ2-7
clone size: once
CDR3 DNA: TGCGCCAGCAGCTCCACCGGGAGGGCCTACGAGCAGTACTTC
CDR3 protein: CASSSTGRAYEQYF

D gene: TRBD1
V gene: TRBV3-1/TRBV3-2
J gene: TRBJ1-1
clone size: -
CDR3 DNA: TGTGCCAGCAGCACCCGGACAGGGAGTCGGGCTGAAGCTTTCTTT
CDR3 protein: CASSTRTGSRAEAFF

D gene: -
V gene: TRBV28
J gene: TRBJ1-2
clone size: -
CDR3 DNA: TGTGCCAGCAGTCAATTACAGGGTTCAAAGTTCTATGGCTACACCTTC
CDR3 protein: CASSQLQGSKFYGYTF

D gene: -
V gene: TRBV28
J gene: TRBJ1-5
clone size: -
CDR3 DNA: TGTGCCAGCAGTTTACTTTATAGCAATCAGCCCCAGCATTTT
CDR3 protein: CASSLLYSNQPQHF

D gene: TRBD1
V gene: TRBV27
J gene: TRBJ1-3
clone size: few
CDR3 DNA: TGTGCCAGCAGCCGGACAGGCCTTTCTGGAAACACCATATATTTT
CDR3 protein: CASSRTGLSGNTIYF

D gene: -
V gene: TRBV28
J gene: TRBJ2-7
clone size: -
CDR3 DNA: TGTGCCAGCAGTCCACCTTTTACTCACGGGGGTTACGAGCAGTACTTC
CDR3 protein: CASSPPFTHGGYEQYF

D gene: TRBD2
V gene: TRBV4-1
J gene: TRBJ2-1
clone size: -
CDR3 DNA: TGCGCCAGCAGCTCCGGACTAGCGGGACGGTACAATGAGCAGTTCTTC
CDR3 protein: CASSSGLAGRYNEQFF

D gene: TRBD2
V gene: TRBV7-2
J gene: TRBJ2-5
clone size: -
CDR3 DNA: TGTGCCAGCAGCTCCAGAGCGGGAGCGGAGACCCAGTACTTC
CDR3 protein: CASSSRAGAETQYF

D gene: -
V gene: TRBV7-9
J gene: TRBJ2-2
clone size: -
CDR3 DNA: TGTGCCAGCAGACAACCGGGGTACACCGGGGAGCTGTTTTTT
CDR3 protein: CASRQPGYTGELFF

D gene: -
V gene: TRBV6-1
J gene: TRBJ1-6
clone size: -
CDR3 DNA: TGTGCCAGCAGTGAAGCAACGGGAGGAAATTCACCCCTCCACTTT
CDR3 protein: CASSEATGGNSPLHF

D gene: -
V gene: TRBV9
J gene: TRBJ1-2
clone size: -
CDR3 DNA: TGTGCCAGCAGCGTAGGAAGACACGGTTATGGCTACACCTTC
CDR3 protein: CASSVGRHGYGYTF

D gene: TRBD1
V gene: TRBV2
J gene: TRBJ2-2
clone size: -
CDR3 DNA: TGTGCCAGCAGTGACTATGTGGACAGGAGAACGGGGGAGCTGTTTTTT
CDR3 protein: CASSDYVDRRTGELFF

D gene: -
V gene: TRBV3-1/TRBV3-2
J gene: TRBJ2-5
clone size: once
CDR3 DNA: TGTGCCAGCAGCAAACCGGGTGGTGAGGAGACCCAGTACTTC
CDR3 protein: CASSKPGGEETQYF

D gene: -
V gene: TRBV27
J gene: TRBJ2-6
clone size: -
CDR3 DNA: TGTGCCAGCCGATCAGAGAGGTCGGCTGGGGCCAACGTCCTGACTTTC
CDR3 protein: CASRSERSAGANVLTF

D gene: TRBD2
V gene: TRBV6-6
J gene: TRBJ2-7
clone size: -
CDR3 DNA: TGTGCCAGCAGTTACTCGCCTAGCGGCTACGAGCAGTACTTC
CDR3 protein: CASSYSPSGYEQYF

D gene: TRBD1
V gene: TRBV5-5
J gene: TRBJ1-5
clone size: -
CDR3 DNA: TGTGCCAGCAGCGATCAGGGGGACTGGTATAGCAATCAGCCCCAGCATTTT
CDR3 protein: CASSDQGDWYSNQPQHF

D gene: TRBD2
V gene: TRBV3-1/TRBV3-2
J gene: TRBJ2-2
clone size: -
CDR3 DNA: TGTGCCAGCAGCCTAAGGACTAGCCCGGCCGGGGAGCTGTTTTTT
CDR3 protein: CASSLRTSPAGELFF

D gene: TRBD1
V gene: TRBV25-1
J gene: TRBJ1-2
clone size: -
CDR3 DNA: TGTGCCAGCAGTGAATATCGAGAAAGGGGGCAGGATAATGGCTACACCTTC
CDR3 protein: CASSEYRERGQDNGYTF

D gene: TRBD1
V gene: TRBV5-1
J gene: TRBJ1-5
clone size: -
CDR3 DNA: TGCGCCAGCAGCCCGGCCACAGGGGGGGATCAGCCCCAGCATTTT
CDR3 protein: CASSPATGGDQPQHF

D gene: TRBD2
V gene: TRBV3-1/TRBV3-2
J gene: TRBJ2-1
clone size: -
CDR3 DNA: TGTGCCAGCAGCCTAGGGACTAGCGGGAGGATTGGTGAGCAGTTCTTC
CDR3 protein: CASSLGTSGRIGEQFF

D gene: TRBD1
V gene: TRBV10-3
J gene: TRBJ1-4
clone size: -
CDR3 DNA: TGTGCCATCAGACGAACAGGGGCGCGGAATGAAAAACTGTTTTTT
CDR3 protein: CAIRRTGARNEKLFF

D gene: TRBD1
V gene: TRBV7-9
J gene: TRBJ1-4
clone size: few
CDR3 DNA: TGTGCCAGCAGCGTAGACCCCGCGACAGGGTTTGGGGAAAAACTGTTTTTT
CDR3 protein: CASSVDPATGFGEKLFF

D gene: -
V gene: TRBV3-1/TRBV3-2
J gene: TRBJ2-7
clone size: -
CDR3 DNA: TGTGCCAGCAGCCAAGGGGCAGGGTCCTACGAGCAGTACTTC
CDR3 protein: CASSQGAGSYEQYF

D gene: TRBD1
V gene: TRBV19
J gene: TRBJ1-5
clone size: -
CDR3 DNA: TGTGCCAGTACCAACCCCAGCCTAATGGGACAGCGCAATCAGCCCCAGCATTTT
CDR3 protein: CASTNPSLMGQRNQPQHF

D gene: TRBD1
V gene: TRBV9
J gene: TRBJ2-5
clone size: -
CDR3 DNA: TGTGCCAGCAGCGTAGACGACTGGGACAGGGAACAGACCCAGTACTTC
CDR3 protein: CASSVDDWDREQTQYF

D gene: TRBD1
V gene: TRBV18
J gene: TRBJ1-5
clone size: -
CDR3 DNA: TGTGCCAGCTCAGTACAGGGGGATCAGCCCCAGCATTTT
CDR3 protein: CASSVQGDQPQHF

D gene: -
V gene: TRBV28
J gene: TRBJ2-5
clone size: -
CDR3 DNA: TGTGCCAGCAACACCGCCTCCCTAGGTCGGGAGACCCAGTACTTC
CDR3 protein: CASNTASLGRETQYF

D gene: -
V gene: TRBV15
J gene: TRBJ2-7
clone size: -
CDR3 DNA: TGTGCCACCAGCGACCCAGGGAGGAACCCCTACGAGCAGTACTTC
CDR3 protein: CATSDPGRNPYEQYF

D gene: -
V gene: TRBV7-2
J gene: TRBJ2-5
clone size: once
CDR3 DNA: TGTGCCAGCAGCTTAATAAGGGGGCAAGAGACCCAGTACTTC
CDR3 protein: CASSLIRGQETQYF

D gene: -
V gene: TRBV7-9
J gene: TRBJ1-5
clone size: -
CDR3 DNA: TGTGCCAGCAGCTTTCGGGATCAGCCCCAGCATTTT
CDR3 protein: CASSFRDQPQHF

D gene: TRBD1
V gene: TRBV5-1
J gene: TRBJ1-4
clone size: -
CDR3 DNA: TGCGCCAGCAGCCTGGGACAGGGTTTACAGGAAAAACTGTTTTTT
CDR3 protein: CASSLGQGLQEKLFF

D gene: TRBD2
V gene: TRBV7-2
J gene: TRBJ2-2
clone size: -
CDR3 DNA: TGTGCCTCCCAGCGGGAGGCGAGCACCGGGGAACTGTTTTTT
CDR3 protein: CASQREASTGELFF